These 9 T cell receptor beta chains came from one sample sequenced in a study of T cells in Graves' hyperthyroidism and ophthalmopathy (dated by TCRdb to the late 2010s). The library came from multiplex PCR. TCRdb names Illumina HiSeq 2000 as the instrument used. Amplification of TCR beta CDR3 regions was carried out from RNA transcripts. The TCR CDR3 was subjected to a first round of RT-PCR using the HTBI primer set and the Qiagen OneStep RT-PCR kit. The public reads were reanalyzed by TCRdb: fastp trimming at Q25, MiXCR alignment, in-frame beta chains only. Entries are consolidated by CDR3 protein sequence, retaining the most common genes and DNA. This sample gives 660,000 or so distinct CDR3 sequences in total; 45% of them show up just once. The ten top clones hold approximately 6.8% of the sample. Sequencing was performed on peripheral blood or thyroid tissue (not recorded which). The source is an adult man with Graves' disease, either hyperthyroidism or ophthalmopathy (not recorded which).

This clonotype was seen repeatedly, ten times or more. This rearrangement joins TRBV29-1 to TRBJ1-1; D gene ambiguous. The CDR3 spans 14 residues. The V gene's germline CDR1 is SQVTM and CDR2 ANQGSEA. V gave up 1 base and J gave up 4 bases, with 13 bases separating them. The CDR3 nucleotides are TGCAGCGTTGAAGGTAGTGACATCGGCACTGAAGCTTTCTTT. It encodes CSVEGSDIGTEAFF.

Details on this clonotype: This sequence may be a read error, since a much larger clone differs from it by one base. The chain combines TRBV6-5 with TRBJ2-5; maybe TRBD2 (6 bases). V was clipped by 8 bases and J by 9 bases, with 22 bases between them. Germline CDR1 and CDR2: MNHEY and SVGAGI. CDR3 size: 14 residues. CDR3 nucleotides: TGTGCCAGCCGATCCGGGCAGGGAGGTGAGGCCCAGTACTTC. This gives the protein CASRSGQGGEAQYF.

The gene calls are TRBV5-4 and TRBJ1-5, with unresolved D. This CDR3 has 15 amino acids. Germline-derived CDR1 and CDR2 are SGHNT and YYREEE (reference sequence). V was clipped by 7 bases and J by 0 bases, with 14 bases between them. CDR3 in amino acids: CASRATDYSNQPQHF. In nucleotides, the CDR3 is TGTGCCAGCCGGGCGACCGATTATAGCAATCAGCCCCAGCATTTT.

To note about this clonotype: It may be a read error: a sequence one base away is much more abundant. V usage is TRBV20-1 and J usage is TRBJ2-5; 11 bases align to TRBD2. From germline, CDR1 is DFQATT and CDR2 SNEGSKA (reference sequence). CDR3 size: 15 residues. In nucleotides, the CDR3 is TGCAGTGCTAGGGTAGCGGGGGGGCGAGGGGAGACCCAGCACTTC. Its protein is CSARVAGGRGETQHF.

This clonotype was seen repeatedly, ten times or more. The chain couples TRBV7-2 to TRBJ2-2; TRBD1 is a possible D gene (6 bases). Trimming took 5 bases from V and 5 from J, leaving 12 bases between them. Germline V gene sequence: CDR1 SGHTA, CDR2 FQGNSA. The CDR3 extends over 14 amino acids. CDR3 in amino acids: CASSSDRTTGELFF. In DNA, the CDR3 is TGTGCCAGCAGCAGCGACAGGACGACCGGGGAGCTGTTTTTT.

Turning to this clonotype: A read error may account for a junction end that differs from germline. The CDR3 region is CASSRAESTEAFF. Here the CDR3 DNA reads TGTGCCAGCAGTAGAGCGGAATCCACTGAAGCCTTCTTT. The chain has TRBV2 and TRBJ1-1; D gene unclear. The CDR3 is 13 residues long. The V gene's germline CDR1 is SNHLY and CDR2 FYNNEI.

Concerning this clonotype: With a much larger clone just one base away, this may be a read error. The CDR3 DNA is TGTGCCAGCAGCGTGGTGTCAACTAATGAAAAACTGTTTTTT. Protein: CASSVVSTNEKLFF. This sequence joins TRBV2 and TRBJ1-4, with D hard to call. This CDR3 is 14 amino acids long. V dropped 6 bases and J dropped 0 bases, with 8 bases sitting between them. Germline-derived CDR1 and CDR2 are SNHLY and FYNNEI. Variable domain in full (rest from reference TRBV2 and TRBJ1-4): EPEVTQTPSHQVTQMGQEVILRCVPISNHLYFYWYRQILGQKVEFLVSFYNNEISEKSEIFDDQFSVERPDGSNFTLKIRSTKLEDSAMYFCASSVVSTNEKLFFGSGTQLSVL.

V usage is TRBV7-9 and J usage is TRBJ1-2; TRBD1 might be the D (5 bases). This CDR3 is 15 amino acids long. Germline V gives CDR1 SEHNR, CDR2 FQNEAQ (reference sequence). Trimming pared 5 bases from V and 3 bases from J, leaving 16 bases between. The CDR3 is CASSRRGGVDYGYTF. In DNA, the CDR3 is TGTGCCAGCAGCCGGAGGGGCGGGGTCGACTATGGCTACACCTTC.

The rearrangement joins TRBV7-2 to TRBJ2-5; D is perhaps TRBD2 (6 bases). The V gene's germline CDR1 is SGHTA and CDR2 FQGNSA. V lost 4 bases and J 7 bases, leaving 19 bases between the germline ends. This CDR3 comprises 15 residues. CDR3 loop: CASSSATGTVGTQYF. The CDR3 bases are TGTGCCAGCAGCTCGGCGACGGGGACTGTAGGGACCCAGTACTTC.